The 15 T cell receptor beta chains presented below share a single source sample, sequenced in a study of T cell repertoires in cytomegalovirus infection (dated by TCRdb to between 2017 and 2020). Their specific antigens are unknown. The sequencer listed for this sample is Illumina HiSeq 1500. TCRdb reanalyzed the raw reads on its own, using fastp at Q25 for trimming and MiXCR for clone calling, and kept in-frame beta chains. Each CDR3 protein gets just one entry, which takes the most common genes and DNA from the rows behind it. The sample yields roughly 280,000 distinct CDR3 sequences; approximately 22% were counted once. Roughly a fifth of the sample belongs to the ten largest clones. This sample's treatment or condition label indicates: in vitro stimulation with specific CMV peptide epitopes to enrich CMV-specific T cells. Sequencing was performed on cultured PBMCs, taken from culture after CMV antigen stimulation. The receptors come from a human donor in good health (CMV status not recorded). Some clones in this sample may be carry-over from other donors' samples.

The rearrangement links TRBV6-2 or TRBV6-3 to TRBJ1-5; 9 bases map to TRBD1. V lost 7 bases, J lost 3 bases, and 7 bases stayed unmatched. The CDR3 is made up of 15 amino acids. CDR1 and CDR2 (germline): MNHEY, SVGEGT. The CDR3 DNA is TGTGCCAGCAATCAAGGGGACAGGGACAATCAGCCCCAGCATTTT. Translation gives CASNQGDRDNQPQHF.

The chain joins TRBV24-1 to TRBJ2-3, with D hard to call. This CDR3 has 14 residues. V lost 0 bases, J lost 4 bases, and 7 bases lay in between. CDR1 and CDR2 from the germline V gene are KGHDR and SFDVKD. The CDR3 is CATSDLNTPDTQYF. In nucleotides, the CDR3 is TGTGCCACCAGTGATTTGAATACACCAGATACGCAGTATTTT.

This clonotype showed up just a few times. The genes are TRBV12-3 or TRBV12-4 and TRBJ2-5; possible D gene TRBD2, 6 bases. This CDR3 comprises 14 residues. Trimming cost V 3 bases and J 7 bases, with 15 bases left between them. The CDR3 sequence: CASSLLAAAGTQYF. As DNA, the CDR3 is TGTGCCAGCAGTTTGTTGGCGGCAGCGGGGACCCAGTACTTC.

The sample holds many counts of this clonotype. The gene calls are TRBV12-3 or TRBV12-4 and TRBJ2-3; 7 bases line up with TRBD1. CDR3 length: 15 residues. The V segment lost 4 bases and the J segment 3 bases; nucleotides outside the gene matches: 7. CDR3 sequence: CASSSDRDGTDTQYF. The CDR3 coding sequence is TGTGCCAGCAGTTCCGACAGGGACGGGACAGATACGCAGTATTTT.

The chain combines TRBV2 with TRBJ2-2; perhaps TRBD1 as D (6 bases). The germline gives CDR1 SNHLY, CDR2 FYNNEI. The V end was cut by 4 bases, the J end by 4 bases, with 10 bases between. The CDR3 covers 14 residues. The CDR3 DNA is TGTGCCAGCAGTGGGACAGCAGCCACCGGGGAGCTGTTTTTT. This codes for CASSGTAATGELFF. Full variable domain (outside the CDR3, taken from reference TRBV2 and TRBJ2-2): EPEVTQTPSHQVTQMGQEVILRCVPISNHLYFYWYRQILGQKVEFLVSFYNNEISEKSEIFDDQFSVERPDGSNFTLKIRSTKLEDSAMYFCASSGTAATGELFFGEGSRLTVL.

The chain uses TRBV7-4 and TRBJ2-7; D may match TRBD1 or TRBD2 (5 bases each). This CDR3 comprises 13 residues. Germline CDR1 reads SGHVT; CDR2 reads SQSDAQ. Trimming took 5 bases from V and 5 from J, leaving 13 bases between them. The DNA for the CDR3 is TGTGCCAGCAGCATCGGGGCTCCGGACGAGCAGTACTTC. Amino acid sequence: CASSIGAPDEQYF.

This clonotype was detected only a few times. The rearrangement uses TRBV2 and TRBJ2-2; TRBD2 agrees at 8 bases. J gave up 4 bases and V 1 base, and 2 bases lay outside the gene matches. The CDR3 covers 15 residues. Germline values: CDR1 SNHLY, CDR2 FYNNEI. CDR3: CASSEGGRTTGELFF. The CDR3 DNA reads TGTGCCAGCAGTGAAGGCGGGAGGACCACCGGGGAGCTGTTTTTT.

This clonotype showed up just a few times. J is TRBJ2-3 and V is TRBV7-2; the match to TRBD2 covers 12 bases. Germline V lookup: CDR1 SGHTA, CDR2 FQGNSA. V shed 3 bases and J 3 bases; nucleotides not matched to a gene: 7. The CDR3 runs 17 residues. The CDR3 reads CASSFKSGLAGTDTQYF. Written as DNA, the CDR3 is TGTGCCAGCAGCTTCAAATCAGGACTAGCGGGAACAGATACGCAGTATTTT. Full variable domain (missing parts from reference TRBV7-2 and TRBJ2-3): GAGVSQSPSNKVTEKGKDVELRCDPISGHTALYWYRQSLGQGLEFLIYFQGNSAPDKSGLPSDRFSAERTGGSVSTLTIQRTQQEDSAVYLCASSFKSGLAGTDTQYFGPGTRLTVL.

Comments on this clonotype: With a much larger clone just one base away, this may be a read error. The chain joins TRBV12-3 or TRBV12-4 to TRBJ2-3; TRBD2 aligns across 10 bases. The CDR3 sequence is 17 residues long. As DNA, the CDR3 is TGTGCCTGCAGCACTGTACTAGCGGGGTTCTCGGCAGATACGCAGTATTTT. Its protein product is CACSTVLAGFSADTQYF.

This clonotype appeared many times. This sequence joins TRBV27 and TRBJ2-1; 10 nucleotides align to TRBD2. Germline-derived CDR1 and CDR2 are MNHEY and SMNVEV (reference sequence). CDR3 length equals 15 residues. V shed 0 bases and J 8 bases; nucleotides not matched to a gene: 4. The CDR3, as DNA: TGTGCCAGCAGTTTATCGGCTAGCGGGAGCGATGAGCAGTTCTTC. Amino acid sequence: CASSLSASGSDEQFF.

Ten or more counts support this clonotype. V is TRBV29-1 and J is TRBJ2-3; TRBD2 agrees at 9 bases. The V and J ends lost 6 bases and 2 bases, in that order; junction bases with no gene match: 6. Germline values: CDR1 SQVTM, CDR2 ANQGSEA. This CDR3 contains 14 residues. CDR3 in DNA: TGCAGCGTGGCGACTAGCGGAGCCACAGATACGCAGTATTTT. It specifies CSVATSGATDTQYF.

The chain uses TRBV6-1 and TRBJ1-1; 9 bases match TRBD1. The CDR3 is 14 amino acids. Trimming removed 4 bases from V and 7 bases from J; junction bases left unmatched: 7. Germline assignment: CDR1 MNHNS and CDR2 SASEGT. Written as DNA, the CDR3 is TGTGCCAGCAGTGCTGGGACAGGGACTTTTGAAGCTTTCTTT. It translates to CASSAGTGTFEAFF.

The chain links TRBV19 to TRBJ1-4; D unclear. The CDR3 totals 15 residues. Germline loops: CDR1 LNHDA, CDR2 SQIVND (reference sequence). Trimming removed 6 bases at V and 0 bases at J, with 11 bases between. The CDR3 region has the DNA TGTGCCAGTAGGCCTGATACCACAACTAATGAAAAACTGTTTTTT. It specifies CASRPDTTTNEKLFF.

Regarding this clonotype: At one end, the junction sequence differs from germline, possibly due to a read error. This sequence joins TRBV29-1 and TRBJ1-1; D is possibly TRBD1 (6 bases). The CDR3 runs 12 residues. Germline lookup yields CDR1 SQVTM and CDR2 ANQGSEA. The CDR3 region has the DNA TGCAGCGGGGGGGGGGACAACACTAAAGCTTTCTTT. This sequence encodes CSGGGDNTKAFF.

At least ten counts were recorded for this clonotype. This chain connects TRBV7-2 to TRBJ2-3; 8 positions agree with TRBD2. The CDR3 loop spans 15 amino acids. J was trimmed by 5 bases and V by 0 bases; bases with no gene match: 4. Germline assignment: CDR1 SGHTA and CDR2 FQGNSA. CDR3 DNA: TGTGCCAGCAGCTTAGCGGGGACTAGAGAAGATACGCAGTATTTT. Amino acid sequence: CASSLAGTREDTQYF.